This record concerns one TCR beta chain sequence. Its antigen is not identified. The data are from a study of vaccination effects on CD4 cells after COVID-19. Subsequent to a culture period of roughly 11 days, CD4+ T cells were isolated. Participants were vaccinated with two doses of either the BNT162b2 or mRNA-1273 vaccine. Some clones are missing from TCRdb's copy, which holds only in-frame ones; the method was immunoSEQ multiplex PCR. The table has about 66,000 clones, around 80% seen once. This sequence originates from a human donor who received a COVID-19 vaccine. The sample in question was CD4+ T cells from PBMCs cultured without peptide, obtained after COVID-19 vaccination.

Here the CDR3 reads CASSLEAGDYGYTF. CDR3 nucleotides: TGTGCCAGCAGCTTAGAGGCAGGGGACTATGGCTACACCTTC. The chain joins TRBV7-9 to TRBJ1-2; D possibly corresponds to TRBD1 (6 bases). CDR3 length: 14 residues. V was cut by 1 base and J by 3 bases, with 9 bases left in between. Looked up from germline, CDR1 is SEHNR and CDR2 is FQNEAQ (reference sequence).